This TCR beta chain was retrieved from a study of cytomegalovirus exposure and HLA in healthy donors. The PCR had 60 Vbeta and 13 Jbeta primers. Some clones are missing from TCRdb's copy, which holds only in-frame ones; the method was immunoSEQ multiplex PCR. The sample carries about 140,000 clones, roughly four fifths recorded once. This sequence was found in a woman aged 50 to 60 in good health and CMV-seronegative. The sequencing sample was made of PBMCs.

CDR3 sequence: CASSLGGDPTYEQYF. The CDR3 nucleotides are TGCGCCAGCAGCCTGGGGGGGGACCCCACCTACGAGCAGTACTTC. V is TRBV5-1 and J is TRBJ2-5; 7 bases agree with TRBD2. The last part of the DNA fits TRBJ2-7 better; the J call may be wrong. There are 15 residues in the CDR3. The V gene's germline CDR1 is SGHRS and CDR2 YFSETQ.